These 12 T cell receptor beta chains originate from one sample sequenced in a study of blood T cells in healthy people across ages. A second roughly 6 to 12 cycle PCR used barcoded and J-beta primers. TCRdb used MiXCR to reprocess the 5' RACE reads, holding one entry per CDR3 protein. The repertoire has under 2 million distinct CDR3 sequences, almost 35% of them found once; the top ten carry around 10%. Sequenced material: blood. The receptor source for this set is a woman aged 25 to 45 in good health.

Written as DNA, the CDR3 is TGTGCCATCAGTGAGTCAGTGTCCCGCAACTATGGCTACACCTTC. Protein: CAISESVSRNYGYTF. V is TRBV10-3 and J is TRBJ1-2, with D unresolved. The CDR3 loop spans 15 amino acids. Germline lookup yields CDR1 ENHRY and CDR2 SYGVKD. Trimming left V 0 bases short and J 2 bases short, with 10 bases between.

There are a few counts of this clonotype. V gene TRBV10-3 combines with J gene TRBJ2-1; possibly TRBD2 for D (6 bases). CDR3 length equals 16 residues. Germline CDR1 and CDR2: ENHRY and SYGVKD. CDR3 loop: CAARVAEGGLANEQFF. The CDR3 nucleotides read TGTGCAGCACGCGTTGCGGAGGGAGGCTTGGCGAATGAGCAGTTCTTC.

The table lists this clonotype with a few counts. The chain has TRBV9 and TRBJ2-3; 7 nucleotides match TRBD2. The germline V gene has CDR1 SGDLS and CDR2 YYNGEE. The trim removed 0 bases at V and 6 bases at J, leaving 13 bases unmatched. There are 17 residues in the CDR3. Here the CDR3 reads CASSVEAGSAITDTQYF. CDR3 nucleotide sequence: TGTGCCAGCAGCGTAGAAGCGGGAAGCGCCATCACGGATACGCAGTATTTT.

This clonotype was observed a few times. The chain has TRBV6-1 and TRBJ2-3; D call uncertain. Looked up from germline, CDR1 is MNHNS and CDR2 is SASEGT. The CDR3 has 16 residues. V was clipped by 5 bases and J by 0 bases, with 15 bases between them. CDR3 sequence reads: CASSFILHSSTDTQYF. The DNA of the CDR3 is TGTGCCAGCAGTTTTATTCTTCATTCTAGCACAGATACGCAGTATTTT.

This clonotype was observed at least ten times. J is TRBJ2-3 and V is TRBV7-2, with D maybe TRBD2 (6 bases). The CDR3 runs 15 residues. Per germline, CDR1 SGHTA and CDR2 FQGNSA. Trimming stripped 5 bases from V and 2 bases from J, with 14 bases between. This CDR3 reads CASSPGTSFTDTQYF. CDR3 nucleotide sequence: TGTGCCAGCAGCCCCGGGACTTCGTTCACAGATACGCAGTATTTT.

Many counts were recorded for this clonotype. The rearrangement links TRBV20-1 to TRBJ1-1; a weak D match, TRBD1 (5 bases). Per germline, CDR1 DFQATT and CDR2 SNEGSKA (reference sequence). V lost 6 bases and J 4 bases, leaving 12 bases between the germline ends. The CDR3 runs 12 residues. The CDR3 reads CSAWAGGTEAFF. DNA for the CDR3: TGCAGTGCGTGGGCGGGGGGCACTGAAGCTTTCTTT.

This rearrangement joins TRBV7-9 to TRBJ2-3; D is perhaps TRBD2 (6 bases). With 5 bases removed from V and 0 bases from J, the gap between germline ends came to 18 bases. The V gene's germline CDR1 is SEHNR and CDR2 FQNEAQ (reference sequence). The CDR3 runs to 17 residues. CDR3 amino acids: CASSLLSGFLSTDTQYF. For the CDR3, the DNA is TGTGCCAGCAGCCTATTGAGCGGGTTCCTTAGCACAGATACGCAGTATTTT.

This clonotype has a handful of counts. The rearrangement joins TRBV6-1 to TRBJ2-3; TRBD2 matches 9 bases. The CDR3 runs to 16 residues. The germline gives CDR1 MNHNS, CDR2 SASEGT. Germline trimming cut 4 bases from V and 4 bases from J; bases unmatched to any gene: 9. DNA of the CDR3: TGTGCCAGCAGTGCTTTTGGCGGGAGGGCCCCAGATACGCAGTATTTT. Translated, it gives CASSAFGGRAPDTQYF.

This clonotype was picked up a small number of times. The chain recombines TRBV30 with TRBJ1-1, with TRBD1 as a possible D gene (5 bases). The CDR3 has 13 amino acids. Trimming pared 0 bases from V and 6 bases from J, leaving 11 bases between. Germline values: CDR1 GTSNPN, CDR2 SVGIG (reference sequence). The CDR3 sequence: CAWSVRGGSEAFF. The CDR3 DNA reads as TGTGCCTGGAGTGTACGCGGGGGTTCTGAAGCTTTCTTT.

The V gene is TRBV6-6, the J gene TRBJ2-1; the match to TRBD1 covers 10 bases. The CDR3 covers 15 residues. V lost 6 bases to trimming and J lost 7 bases; unmatched junction nucleotides: 9. Germline V lookup: CDR1 MNHNY, CDR2 SVGAGI (reference sequence). Here the CDR3 DNA reads TGTGCCAGCAGAACCCCGGGACAGGGGATTAATGAGCAGTTCTTC. Translation: CASRTPGQGINEQFF.

In this sample, this clonotype turned up a few times. The chain employs TRBV11-3 and TRBJ2-1; possible D gene TRBD2, 5 bases. This CDR3 comprises 14 residues. V dropped 6 bases and J dropped 6 bases, with 15 bases sitting between them. CDR1 and CDR2 (germline): SGHNT, YENEEA. The CDR3 DNA sequence: TGTGCCAGCAGTTCCCTATCGGCGGGCAATGAGCAGTTCTTC. Amino acids: CASSSLSAGNEQFF. The full variable domain, rest sourced from reference TRBV11-3 and TRBJ2-1, is EAGVVQSPRYKIIEKKQPVAFWCNPISGHNTLYWYLQNLGQGPELLIRYENEEAVDDSQLPKDRFSAERLKGVDSTLKIQPAELGDSAVYLCASSSLSAGNEQFFGPGTRLTVL.

This clonotype was seen only a few times. This sequence joins TRBV7-9 and TRBJ1-4; perhaps TRBD1 as D (5 bases). V lost 5 bases to trimming and J lost 6 bases, with 19 bases between them. CDR3 length: 16 amino acids. Germline values: CDR1 SEHNR, CDR2 FQNEAQ (reference sequence). The CDR3 coding sequence is TGTGCCAGCAGCCAAGTAAGCGTACAGGTGGATGAAAAACTGTTTTTT. Amino acid sequence: CASSQVSVQVDEKLFF.